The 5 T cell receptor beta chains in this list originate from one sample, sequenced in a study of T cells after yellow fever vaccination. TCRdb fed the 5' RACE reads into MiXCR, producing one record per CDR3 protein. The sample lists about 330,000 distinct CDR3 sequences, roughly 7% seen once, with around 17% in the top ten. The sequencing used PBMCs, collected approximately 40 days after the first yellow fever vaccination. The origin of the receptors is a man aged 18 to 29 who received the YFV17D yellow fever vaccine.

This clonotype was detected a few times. The CDR3 nucleotides are TGCGCCAGCAGCCAGGAAATCTCCTATAATTCACCCCTCCACTTT. As protein: CASSQEISYNSPLHF. The chain is built from TRBV4-3 and TRBJ1-6; D not resolved. This CDR3 has 15 amino acids. Germline CDR1 is LGHNA and CDR2 is YSLEER. Trimming shortened V by 3 bases and J by 0 bases, and 6 bases separated the two germline ends.

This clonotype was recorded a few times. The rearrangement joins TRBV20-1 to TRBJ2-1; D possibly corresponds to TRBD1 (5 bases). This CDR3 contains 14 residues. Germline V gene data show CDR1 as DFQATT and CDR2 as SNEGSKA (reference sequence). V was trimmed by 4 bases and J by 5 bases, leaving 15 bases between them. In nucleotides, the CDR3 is TGCAGTGCTAAGGGTTTTCAGGGCCACAATGAGCAGTTCTTC. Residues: CSAKGFQGHNEQFF.

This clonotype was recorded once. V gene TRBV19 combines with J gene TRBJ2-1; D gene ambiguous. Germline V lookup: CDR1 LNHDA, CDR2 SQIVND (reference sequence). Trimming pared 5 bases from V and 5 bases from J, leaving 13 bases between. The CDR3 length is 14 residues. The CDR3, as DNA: TGTGCCAGTAGTCCCCGTGTAGGGCACAATGAGCAGTTCTTC. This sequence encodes CASSPRVGHNEQFF.

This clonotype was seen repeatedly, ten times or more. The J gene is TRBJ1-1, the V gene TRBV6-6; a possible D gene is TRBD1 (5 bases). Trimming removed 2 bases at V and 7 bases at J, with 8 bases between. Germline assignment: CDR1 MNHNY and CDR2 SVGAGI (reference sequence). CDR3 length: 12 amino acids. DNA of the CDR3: TGTGCCAGCAGTTACCTCGACAGTGAAGCTTTCTTT. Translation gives CASSYLDSEAFF.

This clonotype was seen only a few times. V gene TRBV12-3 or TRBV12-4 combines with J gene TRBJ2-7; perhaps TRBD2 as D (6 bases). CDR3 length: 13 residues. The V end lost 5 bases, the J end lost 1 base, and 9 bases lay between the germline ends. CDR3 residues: CASSPGESYEQYF. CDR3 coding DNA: TGTGCCAGCAGTCCGGGGGAATCCTACGAGCAGTACTTC.